Following are 15 T cell receptor beta chains from one sample sequenced in a study of cytomegalovirus exposure and HLA in healthy donors. In the PCR, 60 Vbeta and 13 Jbeta primers were used. Using immunoSEQ multiplex PCR, the repertoire was profiled, and TCRdb retains in-frame clones only, with some absent. Among 130,000 or so clones, approximately 65% were seen once, and the ten largest hold 1.5%. The sequenced sample consisted of PBMCs. Receptors were obtained from a man aged 18 to 35 in good health and CMV-seronegative.

The V gene is TRBV28, the J gene TRBJ1-5, with 9 bases that match TRBD1. The CDR3 loop spans 15 amino acids. V dropped 3 bases and J dropped 6; count of bases not matched to a gene: 6. Germline CDR1 reads MDHEN; CDR2 reads SYDVKM. The CDR3 DNA is TGTGCCAGCAGTTTCTCCGGGACAGGGTCTCAGCCCCAGCATTTT. Its translation: CASSFSGTGSQPQHF.

In nucleotides, the CDR3 is TGTGCCAGCAGCGGCCCAGGGGAACTATCCTACGAGCAGTACTTC. As protein: CASSGPGELSYEQYF. This chain uses TRBV5-8 with TRBJ2-5; tentative D call: TRBD1 (6 bases). The J call may be incorrect, as the DNA end agrees better with TRBJ2-7. Germline V gene data show CDR1 as SGHTS and CDR2 as YDEGEE. This CDR3 comprises 15 residues.

In regard to this clone: The germline gene is not matched at one end of the junction; a read error may be the cause. The chain couples TRBV5-1 to TRBJ2-6; D gene unclear. There are 15 residues in the CDR3. Germline-derived CDR1 and CDR2 are SGHRS and YFSETQ. CDR3 DNA: TGCCCCAGCAGCTTGACGCGTCCTGGGGCCAACGTCCTGACTTTC. Its translation is CPSSLTRPGANVLTF.

This chain links TRBV7-9 with TRBJ2-7; possible D gene TRBD2, 6 bases. Trimming removed 3 bases at V and 6 bases at J, with 12 bases between. Looked up from germline, CDR1 is SEHNR and CDR2 is FQNEAQ (reference sequence). CDR3 size: 13 residues. CDR3 sequence (DNA): TGTGCCAGCAGCTTTTCCGGGAGTGGCGAGCAGTACTTC. This gives the protein CASSFSGSGEQYF.

The rearrangement uses TRBV27 and TRBJ1-5; TRBD1 agrees at 8 bases. The germline V gene encodes CDR1 MNHEY and CDR2 SMNVEV (reference sequence). The CDR3 length is 15 residues. The junction had 5 bases not matched to a gene; V was cut back by 6 bases and J by 1 base. CDR3 nucleotides: TGTGCCAGCAGCTTCGGACAGGGAAGCAATCAGCCCCAGCATTTT. Residues: CASSFGQGSNQPQHF.

This chain joins TRBV21-1 and TRBJ1-5; the tabulated D call, TRBD1, remains unverified against the DNA. TRBV21-1 is assigned pseudogene status. This CDR3 is built from 15 residues. CDR3 nucleotide sequence: TGTGCCAGCAGCGCAACAGCTAATAGCAATCAGCCCCAGCATTTT. Its protein is CASSATANSNQPQHF.

Of note for this clone: One end of the junction does not line up with germline, which may come from a read error. This rearrangement joins TRBV10-1 to TRBJ2-3; the D gene is possibly TRBD2 (6 bases). Germline loops: CDR1 WNHNN, CDR2 SYGVQD (reference sequence). CDR3 length: 15 residues. CDR3 nucleotide sequence: TGCGCCAGCTCAATAGCGGTGGGGGTCACAGATGCGCAGTATTTT. Its protein product is CASSIAVGVTDAQYF.

The V and J genes are TRBV9 and TRBJ2-7; 11 nucleotides agree with TRBD2. Germline-derived CDR1 and CDR2 are SGDLS and YYNGEE. The CDR3 consists of 14 residues. J gave up 2 bases and V 3 bases, and 1 base lay outside the gene matches. In DNA, the CDR3 is TGTGCCAGCAGCGGTAGCGGGGGGGCCTACGAGCAGTACTTC. Translated, it gives CASSGSGGAYEQYF.

The CDR3 is CASSIETGLAEAFF. In DNA, the CDR3 is TGTGCCAGTAGTATAGAGACAGGGCTAGCTGAAGCTTTCTTT. V usage is TRBV19 and J usage is TRBJ1-1; 7 bases agree with TRBD1. J was trimmed by 6 bases and V by 0 bases; bases with no gene match: 4. The CDR3 is 14 amino acids. Germline V gene sequence: CDR1 LNHDA, CDR2 SQIVND (reference sequence).

V gene TRBV29-1 combines with J gene TRBJ1-2, with 8 nucleotides matching TRBD1. V lost 8 bases, J lost 4 bases, and 6 bases stayed unmatched. Per germline, CDR1 SQVTM and CDR2 ANQGSEA. This CDR3 comprises 12 residues. CDR3 amino acids: CSFRTGTYGYTF. CDR3 sequence (DNA): TGCAGCTTCCGGACAGGGACCTATGGCTACACCTTC.

In this sample, this clone turned up a few times. The chain uses TRBV15 and TRBJ2-5; D is unclear. The CDR3 is 14 amino acids. The germline V gene encodes CDR1 LNHNV and CDR2 YYDKDF (reference sequence). Trimming shortened V by 1 base and J by 1 base, and 7 bases separated the two germline ends. CDR3 nucleotide sequence: TGTGCCACCAGCAGAGTGGCTTCCCAAGAGACCCAGTACTTC. Its translation: CATSRVASQETQYF.

This clone was picked up a small number of times. This chain uses TRBV27 with TRBJ1-1; D might be TRBD1 (6 bases). V was pared by 2 bases and J by 7 bases, with 8 bases between. The CDR3 sequence is 12 residues long. CDR1 is MNHEY, CDR2 SMNVEV, per germline (reference sequence). CDR3 region: CASSLKQGEAFF. The CDR3 bases are TGTGCCAGCAGTTTAAAACAGGGTGAAGCTTTCTTT.

This chain connects TRBV5-1 to TRBJ1-1, with D possibly being TRBD1 (5 bases). CDR1 and CDR2 from the germline V gene are SGHRS and YFSETQ. The CDR3 runs 15 residues. Trimming shortened V by 1 base and J by 0 bases, and 10 bases separated the two germline ends. CDR3 loop: CASSLQGRMNTEAFF. CDR3 nucleotide sequence: TGCGCCAGCAGCTTGCAGGGTAGGATGAACACTGAAGCTTTCTTT.

The chain combines TRBV10-3 with TRBJ2-1, with TRBD2 as a possible D gene (6 bases). CDR1 and CDR2 (germline): ENHRY, SYGVKD. This CDR3 is built from 10 residues. V was pared by 8 bases and J by 7 bases, with 6 bases between. This chain's CDR3 is CAIGGNEQFF. The CDR3 DNA is TGTGCCATCGGGGGGAATGAGCAGTTCTTC.

The chain joins TRBV6-5 to TRBJ2-5; 7 nucleotides line up with TRBD1. Matching the DNA end better, TRBJ2-7 makes the J call doubtful. Germline CDR1 reads MNHEY; CDR2 reads SVGAGI. The CDR3 runs to 12 residues. CDR3 DNA sequence: TGTGCCAGCAGCTACAGGGGAAGCGAGCAGTACTTC. Translating it yields CASSYRGSEQYF.